This TCR beta chain was retrieved from a study of CD8+CD57+ T cells in acquired aplastic anemia. V dropped 5 bases and J dropped 3 bases, with 9 bases sitting between them. The CDR3 consists of 14 residues. CDR1 and CDR2 from the germline V gene are KGHDR and SFDVKD. Patients sequenced had flow cytometry evidence of CD8+CD57+ cell expansion. All patients had severe acquired aplastic anemia. Genomic DNA acted as the template from which TCR beta VDJ combination and CDR3 sequence profiling were carried out. Using its own MiXCR run on the reads, TCRdb lists one record per CDR3 protein. The sample records roughly 190,000 distinct CDR3 sequences, 48% being singletons.

The chain joins TRBV24-1 to TRBJ2-2; no definite D call. The sample taken for sequencing was sorted CD4+, CD8+, or CD8+CD57+ T cells (not recorded which) from PBMCs. This clonotype was obtained from a human donor with aplastic anemia. CDR3 loop: CATSAQLDTGELFF. The CDR3 nucleotides read TGTGCCACCAGTGCCCAGCTCGACACCGGGGAGCTGTTTTTT.